Shown below are 20 T cell receptor beta chains from a single sample sequenced in a study of blood T cells in healthy people across ages. It was with a sample-barcoded 5' primer and a J-beta primer mix that a second PCR of roughly 6 to 12 cycles was run. TCRdb fed the 5' RACE reads into MiXCR, producing one record per CDR3 protein. The sample holds hundreds of thousands of distinct CDR3 sequences, more than 25% seen once. The sample comprised blood. Receptor source: an elderly woman in good health.

The chain employs TRBV10-3 and TRBJ1-4, with 7 nucleotides matching TRBD1. The germline CDR1 and CDR2 sequences are ENHRY and SYGVKD. Trimming removed 3 bases from V and 4 bases from J; junction bases left unmatched: 2. The CDR3 has 14 residues. For the CDR3, the DNA is TGTGCCATCAGTGAACAGGGGAGTAATGAAAAACTGTTTTTT. Residues: CAISEQGSNEKLFF.

On this clonotype itself: A read error is possible here, since a much larger clone lies one base away. The chain joins TRBV7-8 to TRBJ2-5; no definite D call. This CDR3 has 17 residues. V lost 1 base to trimming and J lost 11 bases, with 26 bases between them. The germline gives CDR1 SGHVS, CDR2 FQNEAQ. Written as DNA, the CDR3 is TGTGCCAGCAGCTTAGTACGGCAGACCAGAACTTTAAATGAGCAGTACTTC. Translating gives CASSLVRQTRTLNEQYF.

This clonotype came up many times. The CDR3 DNA follows: TGTGCCAGCAGACCAGGACTAACCGCCTATACGCAGTATTTT. It translates to CASRPGLTAYTQYF. This chain uses TRBV12-3 or TRBV12-4 with TRBJ2-3, with D possibly TRBD2 on 6 matching bases. This CDR3 comprises 14 residues. Trimming left V 6 bases short and J 7 bases short, with 17 bases between.

This clonotype was seen ten or more times. This sequence joins TRBV20-1 and TRBJ2-1, with TRBD1 matching over 8 bases. The J segment lost 4 bases and the V segment lost 4 bases, leaving 9 bases of the junction unmatched. The germline gives CDR1 DFQATT, CDR2 SNEGSKA (reference sequence). The CDR3 is 15 residues long. DNA of the CDR3: TGCAGTGCTAACCCTCAGGGGGCGGTTTACAATGAGCAGTTCTTC. Translation: CSANPQGAVYNEQFF.

The rearrangement joins TRBV7-2 to TRBJ1-2; no clear D gene. The CDR3 consists of 15 residues. CDR1 SGHTA and CDR2 FQGNSA come from the germline V gene. The V end lost 1 base, the J end lost 4 bases, and 13 bases lay between the germline ends. The CDR3 DNA is TGTGCCAGCAGCTTAGATGGGGTACAGTCCTATGGCTACACCTTC. Translating gives CASSLDGVQSYGYTF.

This clonotype showed up just a few times. This chain links TRBV7-6 with TRBJ2-7, with unresolved D. Germline assignment: CDR1 SGHVS and CDR2 FNYEAQ. The CDR3 has 13 residues. Between the trimmed V and J ends, which lost 1 base and 6 bases, there was a span of 10 bases. The CDR3 nucleotides are TGTGCCAGCAGCTTAGGACACCCCCGCGAGCAGTACTTC. This gives the protein CASSLGHPREQYF.

The chain joins TRBV12-3 or TRBV12-4 to TRBJ1-1; the D is unclear. This CDR3 is 12 amino acids long. Between the trimmed V and J ends, which lost 2 bases and 7 bases, there was a span of 8 bases. The DNA of the CDR3 is TGTGCCAGCAGTTTACCGGGCCTTGAAGCTTTCTTT. Amino acids: CASSLPGLEAFF.

The V gene is TRBV20-1, the J gene TRBJ1-3; possible D gene TRBD1, 5 bases. This CDR3 is built from 12 residues. Germline values: CDR1 DFQATT, CDR2 SNEGSKA (reference sequence). V was trimmed by 6 bases and J by 6 bases, leaving 12 bases between them. The DNA for the CDR3 is TGCAGTGCCTCGGACAAGATAAACACCATATATTTT. It encodes CSASDKINTIYF.

This clonotype was found a few times. V usage is TRBV5-6 and J usage is TRBJ1-1; D ambiguous. This CDR3 spans 13 amino acids. Trimming shortened V by 0 bases and J by 3 bases, and 6 bases separated the two germline ends. From germline, CDR1 is SGHDT and CDR2 YYEEEE. DNA for the CDR3: TGTGCCAGCAGCTTGGGGAAAGACACTGAAGCTTTCTTT. Translated, it gives CASSLGKDTEAFF.

The table lists this clonotype with a few counts. The chain joins TRBV4-1 to TRBJ2-3; no definite D call. CDR1 and CDR2 (germline): MGHRA, YSYEKL. CDR3 length equals 17 residues. Trimming removed 2 bases at V and 4 bases at J, with 19 bases between. CDR3 bases: TGCGCCAGCAGCCAAAGTCCCTTTGGGTCTGGCGCAGATACGCAGTATTTT. This encodes CASSQSPFGSGADTQYF.

This clonotype was detected only a few times. The V and J genes are TRBV7-2 and TRBJ1-5; weak D call: TRBD1 (6 bases). Trimming pared 5 bases from V and 8 bases from J, leaving 16 bases between. There are 14 residues in the CDR3. Per germline, CDR1 SGHTA and CDR2 FQGNSA. For the CDR3, the DNA is TGTGCCAGCAGCGTAGAAAGGGGGATGAAGCCCCAGCATTTT. Protein product: CASSVERGMKPQHF.

Ten or more counts support this clonotype. The chain joins TRBV21-1 to TRBJ2-1; the table assigns TRBD1, which was not confirmed against the DNA. TRBV21-1 is a recognized pseudogene. The CDR3 contains 16 residues. CDR3 nucleotide sequence: TGTGCCAGCAACCTCCCAGGAGGGGAGGGGGCGAATGAGCAGTTCTTC. This encodes CASNLPGGEGANEQFF.

This clonotype turned up a few times. A much larger clone lies a single base off, so this may be a read error. The chain joins TRBV14 to TRBJ2-5; D unresolved. Trimming shortened V by 3 bases and J by 11 bases, and 16 bases separated the two germline ends. Per the germline V gene, CDR1 is SGHDN and CDR2 is FVKESK. The CDR3 has 13 amino acids. As DNA, the CDR3 is TGTGCCAGCAGCCACCTATTAGCCTATGAGCAGTACTTC. This codes for CASSHLLAYEQYF.

This clonotype was seen many times. The chain couples TRBV4-3 to TRBJ2-3; D possibly uses TRBD1 or TRBD2 (6 bases each). There are 15 residues in the CDR3. Germline V gene sequence: CDR1 LGHNA, CDR2 YSLEER. V was trimmed by 3 bases and J by 1 base, leaving 11 bases between them. CDR3 sequence reads: CASSHGGQRTDTQYF. CDR3 bases: TGCGCCAGCAGCCACGGGGGCCAACGCACAGATACGCAGTATTTT.

There are many counts of this clonotype. This rearrangement joins TRBV7-2 to TRBJ2-1, with a possible D match to TRBD2 (5 bases). The germline V and J ends were trimmed by 6 bases and 8 bases, with 14 bases remaining between them. Germline lookup yields CDR1 SGHTA and CDR2 FQGNSA. The CDR3 totals 13 residues. The DNA of the CDR3 is TGTGCCAGCAGGCGGACCGGGGTCGATGAGCAGTTCTTC. It is translated as CASRRTGVDEQFF.

This clonotype was picked up one time. Just one base apart from a much larger clone, this may be a read error. The chain has TRBV4-3 and TRBJ1-4; the D gene is possibly TRBD1 (5 bases). Germline CDR1 and CDR2: LGHNA and YSLEER. The CDR3 is 14 residues long. CDR3 sequence reads: CANSRTRDNEKLFF. The DNA of the CDR3 is TGCGCCAACAGCCGGACAAGGGATAATGAAAAACTGTTTTTT.

This clonotype was detected a few times. A junction boundary mismatches the germline segment, possibly from a read error. The rearrangement joins TRBV29-1 to TRBJ2-4; 7 bases fit TRBD1. The last part of the DNA fits TRBJ2-7 better; the J call may be wrong. The CDR3 runs to 12 residues. In germline, CDR1 is SQVTM, CDR2 ANQGSEA. The CDR3 spells CSGEDRVHEQYF. CDR3 bases: TGCAGCGGTGAAGACAGGGTCCACGAGCAGTACTTC.

This clonotype was seen a few times. The V and J genes are TRBV20-1 and TRBJ2-1; D unresolved. Germline V gives CDR1 DFQATT, CDR2 SNEGSKA (reference sequence). The CDR3 contains 14 residues. The V and J ends lost 3 bases and 8 bases respectively, with 17 bases between them. The CDR3 bases are TGCAGTGCTAGTTGGGCAGGCCTTGTATATGAGCAGTTCTTC. Protein sequence: CSASWAGLVYEQFF.

The chain uses TRBV7-2 and TRBJ2-1, with D possibly being TRBD2 (5 bases). Germline CDR1 and CDR2: SGHTA and FQGNSA. This CDR3 region has 15 residues. Trimming removed 4 bases from V and 5 bases from J, with 15 bases in between. In DNA, the CDR3 is TGTGCCAGCAGCTCCCGGCGGCGGGCGAACAATGAGCAGTTCTTC. This encodes CASSSRRRANNEQFF.

This clonotype has more than one count but fewer than ten. The chain uses TRBV3-1 and TRBJ1-5, with 11 bases fitting TRBD1. The germline CDR1 and CDR2 sequences are LGHDT and YNNKEL (reference sequence). The junction had 3 bases not matched to a gene; V was cut back by 5 bases and J by 6 bases. The CDR3 consists of 14 residues. This CDR3 is CASSTGTGGQPQHF. The CDR3 bases are TGTGCCAGCAGCACCGGGACAGGGGGTCAGCCCCAGCATTTT.